Reported below is one T cell receptor (beta chain). At one boundary the junction diverges from the germline segment, which might be a read error. The data stem from a study of blood T cells in healthy people across ages. Germline V CDR1 and CDR2: SNHLY, FYNNEI. This CDR3 comprises 15 residues. Then a second PCR, running roughly 7 to 11 cycles, was carried out with a sample-barcoded 5' primer and a J-beta primer mix. One entry per CDR3 protein, called by TCRdb with MiXCR from the 5' RACE reads. The profile covers roughly 2 million distinct CDR3 sequences, with about 50% appearing a single time and 2.1% taken by the ten largest.

The sample comprised blood. The chain couples TRBV2 to TRBJ2-7, with D tentatively TRBD2 (7 bases). This clonotype was sampled from a woman between 35 and 50 years old in good health. The CDR3 sequence: CASRLLQGGDYKQYF. In DNA form, the CDR3 reads TGTGCCAGCAGGTTATTACAGGGAGGGGACTACAAGCAGTACTTC.